This record looks at one T cell receptor (beta chain) sequence and its context. What it binds is unknown. This entry is derived from a study of T cell responses to AZD1222 COVID-19 vaccine. Study-level findings and limits: Spike-specific TCR breadth rose after two AZD1222 doses, and depth rose as well. Nearly half of spike-specific TCRs reportedly go after variant regions that carry no mutations. Spike as a whole was targeted by vaccine-associated CD4 TCRs, dominant at 160-218 and 743-854.

Libraries were prepared by immunoSEQ multiplex PCR; TCRdb keeps only in-frame clonotypes and omits some of them. The repertoire holds about 110,000 clones, with 91% as singletons. In germline, CDR1 is SEHNR, CDR2 FQNEAQ (reference sequence). The CDR3 extends over 14 amino acids. The J segment lost 2 bases and the V segment lost 5 bases, leaving 4 bases of the junction unmatched. Specimen: peripheral blood, collected on day 0 of AZD1222 vaccination. V usage is TRBV7-9 and J usage is TRBJ1-2, with 8 bases identical to TRBD1. This receptor was taken from an adult in good health. Here the CDR3 reads CASSPRTGNYGYTF. CDR3 coding DNA: TGTGCCAGCAGCCCGCGGACAGGGAACTATGGCTACACCTTC. The full variable domain, completed using reference TRBV7-9 and TRBJ1-2, is DTGVSQNPRHKITKRGQNVTFRCDPISEHNRLYWYRQTLGQGPEFLTYFQNEAQLEKSRLLSDRFSAERPKGSFSTLEIQRTEQGDSAMYLCASSPRTGNYGYTFGSGTRLTVV.